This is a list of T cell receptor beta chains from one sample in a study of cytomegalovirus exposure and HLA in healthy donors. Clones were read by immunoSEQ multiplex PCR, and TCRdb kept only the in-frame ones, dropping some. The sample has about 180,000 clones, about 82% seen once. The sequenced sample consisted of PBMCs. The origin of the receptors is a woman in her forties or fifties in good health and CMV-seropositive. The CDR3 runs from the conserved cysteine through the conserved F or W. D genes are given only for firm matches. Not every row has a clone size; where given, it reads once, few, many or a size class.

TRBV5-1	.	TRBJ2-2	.	TGCGCCAGCAGCTTGGCCTGGAAAGTCGGGGAGCTGTTTTTC	CASSLAWKVGELFF
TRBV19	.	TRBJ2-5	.	TGTGCCAGTAGTTCGGGGACAACCTGGAGGGAGACCCAGTACTTC	CASSSGTTWRETQYF
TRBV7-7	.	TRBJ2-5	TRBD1	TGTGCTAGCAGCGCGTGGGATTGGGACAGACAAGAGACCCAGTACTTC	CASSAWDWDRQETQYF
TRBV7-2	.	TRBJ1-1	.	TGTGCCAGCACCGGCTGGGCGGGTGAAGCTTTCTTT	CASTGWAGEAFF
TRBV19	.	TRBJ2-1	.	TGTGCCAGTAGTAGCAGGGTAGGGAACTCCTACAATGAGCAGTTCTTC	CASSSRVGNSYNEQFF
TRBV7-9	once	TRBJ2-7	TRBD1	TGTGCCAGCAGCGTATCAGGGGGCGAGCAGTACTTC	CASSVSGGEQYF
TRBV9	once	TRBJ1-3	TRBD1	TGTGCCAGCAGCCGATCCGGGACAGGGGTTGGAAACACCATATATTTT	CASSRSGTGVGNTIYF
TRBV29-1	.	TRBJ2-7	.	TGCAGCGTTGGCAGGGGCTCCTACGAGCAGTACTTC	CSVGRGSYEQYF
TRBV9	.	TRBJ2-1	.	TGTGCCAGCAGCGTAGGTCGACAGGTCTACAATGAGCAGTTCTTC	CASSVGRQVYNEQFF
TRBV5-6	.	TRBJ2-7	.	TGTGCCAGCAGCTTGTTGGACAACGAGCAGTACTTC	CASSLLDNEQYF
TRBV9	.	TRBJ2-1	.	TGTGCCAGCAGCGCTATTAGAAACAATGAGCAGTTCTTC	CASSAIRNNEQFF
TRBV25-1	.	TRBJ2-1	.	TGTGCCAGCAGTGAAGGAAGGACACTTTACAATGAGCAGTTCTTC	CASSEGRTLYNEQFF
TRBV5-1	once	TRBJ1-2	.	TGCGCCAGCAGCTTGGATATCGGGGTGAGCGGCTATGGCTACACCTTC	CASSLDIGVSGYGYTF
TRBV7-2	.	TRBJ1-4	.	TGTGCCAGCAGAATGGCCCAGGCAACTAATGAAAAACTGTTTTTT	CASRMAQATNEKLFF
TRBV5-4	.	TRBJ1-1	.	TGTGCCAGCAGCTCGGCGGCGGCGGGGAACACTGAAGCTTTCTTT	CASSSAAAGNTEAFF
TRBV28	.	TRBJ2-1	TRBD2	TGTGCCAGCAGTAAAGCGGGGGGGCAAGTTTACAATGAGCAGTTCTTC	CASSKAGGQVYNEQFF
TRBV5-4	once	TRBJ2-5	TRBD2	TGTGCCAGCAGCTCCCGGGGACTATTTTTAGGCAAGACCCAGTACTTC	CASSSRGLFLGKTQYF
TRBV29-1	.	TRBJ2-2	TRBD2	TGCAGCGCCAGCGGCGGGGGGACCGGGGAGCTGTTTTTT	CSASGGGTGELFF
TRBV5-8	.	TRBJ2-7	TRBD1	TGTGCCAGCAGCGTAGACAGGGAACTTACCAGCTCCTACGAGCAGTACTTC	CASSVDRELTSSYEQYF
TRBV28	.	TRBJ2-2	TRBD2	TGTGCCAGCAGTTCGGGACTAGCGGGATACACCGGGGAGCTGTTTTTT	CASSSGLAGYTGELFF
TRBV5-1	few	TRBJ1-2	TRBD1	TGCGCCAGCAGCTGGGGGACAGGGGACTACACCTTC	CASSWGTGDYTF
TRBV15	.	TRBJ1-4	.	TGTGCCACCGCGCGGGGGGTGGATGAAAAACTGTTTTTT	CATARGVDEKLFF
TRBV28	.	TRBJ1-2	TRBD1	TGTGCCAGCCTGGGGACAGGGGGTAACTATGGCTACACCTTC	CASLGTGGNYGYTF
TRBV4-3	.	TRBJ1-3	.	TGCGCCAGCAGCCAAGATGTTTACAGGGTTAGATCTGGAAACACCATATATTTT	CASSQDVYRVRSGNTIYF
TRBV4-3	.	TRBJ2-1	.	TGCGCCAGCAGCCAAGGAGTACACAATGAGCAGTTCTTC	CASSQGVHNEQFF
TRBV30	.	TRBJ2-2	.	TGTGCCTGGACGGCAAGAGGCGATTTCGGGACCGGGGAGCTGTTTTTT	CAWTARGDFGTGELFF
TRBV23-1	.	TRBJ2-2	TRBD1	TGCGCCAGCAGCCCTAGGGGGCCCGGGGAGCTGTTTTTT	CASSPRGPGELFF